This T cell receptor beta chain was identified during a study of beta chain features in type 1 diabetes. Whole-study results and caveats: A potential PCR bias toward shorter templates would be equal in patient and control samples. A moderate, significant TCRB CDR3 shortening appeared in type 1 diabetes across four CD4+ subsets.

This CDR3 has 16 residues. Germline V lookup: CDR1 MNHEY, CDR2 SMNVEV (reference sequence). Trimming took 4 bases from V and 0 from J, leaving 10 bases between them. About this clone itself: Its antigen is unknown.

The entirety of the isolated RNA underwent reverse transcription, so expressed TCRB transcripts were sequenced. The protocol was immunoSEQ multiplex PCR, while the TCRdb copy is restricted to in-frame clones and leaves out a portion. The profile shows around 690,000 clones, 9.5% to 15% of them singletons. The specimen sequenced was naive CD4+ T cells from blood. This sequence joins TRBV27 and TRBJ1-6; D is undetermined. The sequence was collected from a man aged 30 to 45 with type 1 diabetes. The CDR3 sequence is CASSYRGSSYNSPLHF. The CDR3 bases are TGTGCCAGCAGTTATCGAGGGAGCTCCTATAATTCACCCCTCCACTTT.